Listed below are T cell receptor beta chains from one sample, sequenced in a study of identical twins. TCRdb independently ran MiXCR on the 5' RACE reads; one entry per CDR3 protein. The table lists 400,000 to 550,000 distinct CDR3 sequences, 20% to 25% of them singletons. These data also featured in a second study, about T cells expressing NK-cell markers.

The specimen sequenced was CD4+ T cells sorted from blood. Source of these receptors: a woman under 30 in good health. The CDR3 runs from the conserved cysteine through the conserved F or W. A D gene is named only where the DNA matches it firmly. Clone size is shown for a subset of rows, as once, few, many or a class of expanded clone.

TRBJ2-1 | TRBV29-1 | NA | NA | TGCAGCGTTGAGTATAATAGCCTGAATGAGCAGTTCTTC | CSVEYNSLNEQFF
TRBJ2-2 | TRBV9 | few | NA | TGTGCCAGCAGCGTAGCTACTAACACCGGGGAGCTGTTTTTT | CASSVATNTGELFF
TRBJ1-5 | TRBV12-3/TRBV12-4 | NA | TRBD1 | TGTGCCAGCAGTTTTGGTAGGGGGCAACAGCCCCAGCATTTT | CASSFGRGQQPQHF
TRBJ2-7 | TRBV5-1 | NA | TRBD2 | TGCGCCAGCACCCTCGGGACTAGCGGGATCTCTATCTCCTACGAGCAGTACTTC | CASTLGTSGISISYEQYF
TRBJ2-3 | TRBV4-2 | few | TRBD2 | TGTGCCAGCAGCCAAGATCCCCCTAGCGGGGGGTTGCATACGCAGTATTTT | CASSQDPPSGGLHTQYF
TRBJ2-7 | TRBV20-1 | NA | NA | TGCAGTGCTAGTCCAGACTCCTACGAGCAGTACTTC | CSASPDSYEQYF
TRBJ2-7 | TRBV19 | NA | NA | TGTGCCAGTAGACTAGGTGCGAACTCCTACGAGCAGTACTTC | CASRLGANSYEQYF
TRBJ2-1 | TRBV20-1 | many | NA | TGCAGTGCTAGGAGTTGGCGCGCCCACCTATCGGAGCAGTTCTTC | CSARSWRAHLSEQFF
TRBJ2-3 | TRBV7-9 | few | NA | TGTGCCAGCGCTAAGATCGCTGATACGCAGTATTTT | CASAKIADTQYF
TRBJ2-7 | TRBV5-1 | few | NA | TGCGCCAGCAGCTTGGCAGGGCAAGCCTACGAGCAGTACTTC | CASSLAGQAYEQYF
TRBJ2-3 | TRBV19 | few | TRBD1 | TGTGCCAGTAGTCCTTGGACAGGGAAAGATACGCAGTATTTT | CASSPWTGKDTQYF
TRBJ2-1 | TRBV29-1 | NA | NA | TGCAGCGTCTCCGGGCAGGGTTTGGGCAATGAGCAGTTCTTC | CSVSGQGLGNEQFF
TRBJ2-3 | TRBV5-1 | NA | TRBD1 | TGCGCCAGCACCGCCGGGACAGGGGTTGATACGCAGTATTTT | CASTAGTGVDTQYF
TRBJ2-1 | TRBV7-2 | NA | NA | TGTGCCAGCAGGCCAGCAGGGCGGAGCTCCTACAATGAGCAGTTCTTC | CASRPAGRSSYNEQFF